Shown below are 5 T cell receptor beta chains from a single sample sequenced in a study of shared clonotypes between healthy human individuals. Clones were read by immunoSEQ multiplex PCR, and TCRdb kept only the in-frame ones, dropping some. The sample shows around 500,000 clones, around 73% of them seen only once. Source material: PBMCs. The source is a woman in her thirties or forties in good health. Some clones in this sample may be carry-over from other donors' samples.

The V and J genes are TRBV7-9 and TRBJ1-3; D is uncertain. V lost 5 bases and J lost 0, with 11 bases in between. CDR3 length: 15 residues. CDR1 and CDR2 (germline): SEHNR, FQNEAQ (reference sequence). CDR3 loop: CASSRRTVSGNTIYF. The DNA of the CDR3 is TGTGCCAGCAGCCGAAGAACAGTCTCTGGAAACACCATATATTTT.

This clone was seen a single time. V and J are TRBV7-2 and TRBJ1-1, with a possible D match to TRBD1 (6 bases). This CDR3 region has 13 residues. Trimming cost V 4 bases and J 4 bases, with 10 bases left between them. Germline CDR1 and CDR2: SGHTA and FQGNSA. CDR3 sequence: CASSSQTGTEAFF. The CDR3 nucleotides are TGTGCCAGCAGCTCCCAGACAGGCACTGAAGCTTTCTTT.

V usage is TRBV6-4 and J usage is TRBJ2-5, with a possible D match to TRBD1 (6 bases). Trimming left V 10 bases short and J 5 bases short, with 14 bases between. There are 12 residues in the CDR3. Germline V CDR1 and CDR2: MRHNA, SNTAGT. CDR3 region: CATPWTAETQYF. CDR3 coding DNA: TGTGCCACCCCCTGGACAGCGGAGACCCAGTACTTC.

The rearrangement links TRBV7-2 to TRBJ2-7, with D perhaps matching TRBD2 (5 bases). The CDR3 loop spans 14 amino acids. Trimming left V 2 bases short and J 0 bases short, with 8 bases between. Per germline, CDR1 SGHTA and CDR2 FQGNSA. CDR3 sequence: CASSLRRSSYEQYF. The DNA of the CDR3 is TGTGCCAGCAGCTTAAGGAGGAGCTCCTACGAGCAGTACTTC.

The gene calls are TRBV27 and TRBJ2-5, with D tentatively TRBD1 (6 bases). Looked up from germline, CDR1 is MNHEY and CDR2 is SMNVEV (reference sequence). The V end was cut by 0 bases, the J end by 2 bases, with 10 bases between. The CDR3 spans 15 residues. This CDR3 reads CASSLSRQVQETQYF. The CDR3 nucleotides read TGTGCCAGCAGTTTATCCCGACAGGTACAAGAGACCCAGTACTTC.